This is a list of T cell receptor beta chains from one sample in a study of blood T cell repertoires in COVID-19. TCRdb's copy holds only in-frame clones and misses some; the assay was immunoSEQ multiplex PCR. The top ten hold about 1.1% of the sample, which has 250,000 to 300,000 clones, around 90% seen once. Sequenced material: PBMCs or T cells enriched from blood (not recorded which). The receptor source for this set is a woman aged 25-40 years who had recovered from COVID-19. CDR3s include the opening cysteine and the closing phenylalanine or tryptophan.

CDR3 protein | J gene | V gene | CDR3 length
CASSPWTGTNTEAFF | TRBJ1-1 | TRBV5-1 | 15
CASSIPRGQDTGELFF | TRBJ2-2 | TRBV19 | 16
CASSQIPGDEQYF | TRBJ2-7 | TRBV18 | 13
CASSIPDYSGNTIYF | TRBJ1-3 | TRBV19 | 15
CASSLGQDSYNEQFF | TRBJ2-1 | TRBV5-1 | 15
CASNGGVYEQYF | TRBJ2-7 | TRBV25-1 | 12
CASSLSIMTGTGELFF | TRBJ2-2 | TRBV27 | 16
CAISEGRASGRFYNEQFF | TRBJ2-1 | TRBV10-3 | 18
CASSPDRNPSSAQHF | TRBJ1-5 | TRBV3-1/TRBV3-2 | 15
CATSRDPYGGADTQYF | TRBJ2-3 | TRBV15 | 16
CASRRTGTGNEQFF | TRBJ2-1 | TRBV6-5 | 14
CASSTAGGFAVGKLFF | TRBJ1-4 | TRBV7-2 | 16
CSVGDGDLNTEAFF | TRBJ1-1 | TRBV29-1 | 14
CASSDYTDTQYF | TRBJ2-3 | TRBV19 | 12
CASSSTGQGPDTQYF | TRBJ2-3 | TRBV7-3 | 15
CASSLDREQYF | TRBJ2-7 | TRBV5-4 | 11
CASSLTGVNTGELFF | TRBJ2-2 | TRBV5-1 | 15
CAIRTSGSQYEQYF | TRBJ2-7 | TRBV2 | 14
CASIPEEGRNYGYTF | TRBJ1-2 | TRBV2 | 15
CASIPPWGQGHNEQFF | TRBJ2-1 | TRBV28 | 16
CASSQVGLAGYNEQFF | TRBJ2-1 | TRBV14 | 16
CASSARGLAGYETQYF | TRBJ2-5 | TRBV9 | 16
CASSASGGGYTF | TRBJ1-2 | TRBV9 | 12
CASSELAQSTDTQYF | TRBJ2-3 | TRBV10-1 | 15
CASSISGLAGSGEQFF | TRBJ2-1 | TRBV27 | 16
CASSLSDREDKNIQYF | TRBJ2-4 | TRBV27 | 16
CASSLPGQGKTGELFF | TRBJ2-2 | TRBV7-9 | 16
CASSLAFPGGPADTQYF | TRBJ2-3 | TRBV13 | 17
CASSRAWGQGVQPQHF | TRBJ1-5 | TRBV19 | 16
CAIRGTGPGTEAFF | TRBJ1-1 | TRBV10-3 | 14
CASSALTGPEQYF | TRBJ2-7 | TRBV9 | 13
CASTPLAGGGTGELFF | TRBJ2-2 | TRBV9 | 16
CASSFSDWSNTGELFF | TRBJ2-2 | TRBV28 | 16
CASSYGGAGYEQYF | TRBJ2-7 | TRBV6-2/TRBV6-3 | 14
CASTDTGLGKSEQFF | TRBJ2-1 | TRBV19 | 15
CAISDRDGGRTDTQYF | TRBJ2-3 | TRBV10-3 | 16
CSVGTGGWNEQYF | TRBJ2-7 | TRBV29-1 | 13